Each of the 20 T cell receptor beta chains below was sequenced from the same sample in a study of blood T cell repertoires in COVID-19. Clones were sequenced by immunoSEQ multiplex PCR, and TCRdb holds only the in-frame ones, with some missing. The sample gives about 280,000 clones, roughly 87% of which show up once; roughly 6.3% is in the top ten. Input material: PBMCs or T cells enriched from blood (not recorded which). The receptor set was obtained from a woman aged 35 to 49 who had recovered from COVID-19.

This clone was picked up one time. The chain carries TRBV27 and TRBJ2-1, with TRBD2 matching over 13 bases. The germline V gene has CDR1 MNHEY and CDR2 SMNVEV (reference sequence). The CDR3 loop spans 16 amino acids. After removal of 5 bases from V and 12 bases from J, the junction contained 13 bases not matched to a gene. CDR3 sequence reads: CASSPPGLAGALGQFF. Here the CDR3 DNA reads TGTGCCAGCAGTCCACCAGGACTAGCGGGAGCCTTAGGGCAGTTCTTC.

This clone occurred once. Germline is not matched at one junction end, which may reflect a read error. The rearrangement joins TRBV7-2 to TRBJ2-5; D unresolved. The CDR3 runs 12 residues. CDR1 is SGHTA, CDR2 FQGNSA, per germline. The CDR3 DNA is TGTGCCAGCACCTTAAACCGGGAGACCCAGTACTTC. Protein product: CASTLNRETQYF.

V is TRBV18 and J is TRBJ2-2; D is unresolved. This CDR3 has 11 residues. Germline lookup yields CDR1 KGHSH and CDR2 LQKENI. V gave up 3 bases and J gave up 8 bases, with 4 bases separating them. The CDR3 nucleotides are TGTGCCAGCTCACCCGGGGGGGAGCTGTTTTTT. Amino acid sequence: CASSPGGELFF.

The chain combines TRBV6-5 with TRBJ1-2, with 8 bases matching TRBD1. The length of the CDR3 is 13 residues. CDR1 and CDR2 from the germline V gene are MNHEY and SVGAGI. V lost 7 bases, J lost 8 bases, and 9 bases stayed unmatched. The CDR3 DNA is TGTGCCAGCACAGGGGGCGTATATCGGGGCTACACCTTC. This encodes CASTGGVYRGYTF.

The chain uses TRBV27 and TRBJ2-1; 7 positions match TRBD2. The germline gives CDR1 MNHEY, CDR2 SMNVEV (reference sequence). With V trimmed by 2 bases and J by 9 bases, 13 bases remained unmatched. This CDR3 comprises 16 residues. The DNA of the CDR3 is TGTGCCAGCAGTTTAGCAACTAGCGCCAGCCTCGGTGAGCAGTTCTTC. This sequence encodes CASSLATSASLGEQFF.

CDR3 coding DNA: TGTGCCAGCTCAGGGACTAGCGGATACTTGACTTACGAGCAGTACTTC. It codes for CASSGTSGYLTYEQYF. The gene calls are TRBV18 and TRBJ2-7, with TRBD2 matching 11 bases. CDR3 length equals 16 residues. Trimming took 5 bases from V and 4 from J; bases not matched to a gene: 10. Looked up from germline, CDR1 is KGHSH and CDR2 is LQKENI.

The chain employs TRBV11-3 and TRBJ1-3, with a possible D match to TRBD1 (5 bases). The germline CDR1 and CDR2 sequences are SGHNT and YENEEA. The V end lost 8 bases, the J end lost 4 bases, and 12 bases lay between the germline ends. This CDR3 contains 13 residues. CDR3 sequence reads: CASGQGKGNTIYF. CDR3 coding DNA: TGTGCCAGCGGGCAGGGTAAAGGAAACACCATATATTTT.

The CDR3 spells CACHRDFGYTF. The CDR3 DNA is TGTGCCTGCCACAGGGATTTCGGCTACACCTTC. V usage is TRBV30 and J usage is TRBJ1-2, with D maybe TRBD1 (6 bases). Trimming pared 6 bases from V and 8 bases from J, leaving 13 bases between. Germline V gives CDR1 GTSNPN, CDR2 SVGIG (reference sequence). This CDR3 has 11 amino acids.

In nucleotides, the CDR3 is TGTGCCAGCAGTCCCTCCCGACAGGGGCGGCGGGAGCTGTTTTTT. Translated: CASSPSRQGRRELFF. The chain couples TRBV27 to TRBJ2-2; 8 bases agree with TRBD1. Germline CDR1 reads MNHEY; CDR2 reads SMNVEV (reference sequence). This CDR3 region has 15 residues. V lost 5 bases, J lost 9 bases, and 11 bases stayed unmatched.

This rearrangement joins TRBV25-1 to TRBJ1-1; tentatively, D is TRBD1 (5 bases). The V end was cut by 0 bases, the J end by 5 bases, with 22 bases between. This CDR3 spans 18 amino acids. CDR1 is MGHDK, CDR2 SYGVNS, per germline. CDR3 sequence: CASSEYQVRVGGATEAFF. The CDR3 DNA sequence: TGTGCCAGCAGTGAATATCAGGTAAGGGTGGGGGGAGCAACTGAAGCTTTCTTT.

The rearrangement uses TRBV29-1 and TRBJ2-3; 9 nucleotides match TRBD2. This CDR3 is built from 14 residues. J was trimmed by 9 bases and V by 3 bases; bases with no gene match: 10. Per the germline V gene, CDR1 is SQVTM and CDR2 is ANQGSEA. The CDR3 coding sequence is TGCAGCGTTGAGAAGGCGGGAGGGCCAGCCACGCAGTATTTT. It is translated as CSVEKAGGPATQYF.

The chain has TRBV5-1 and TRBJ1-3; 8 bases line up with TRBD1. The CDR3 length is 13 residues. Unmatched junction bases numbered 3, after V lost 7 bases and J lost 3 bases. Germline assignment: CDR1 SGHRS and CDR2 YFSETQ. CDR3 loop: CASGQGGGNTIYF. The CDR3, as DNA: TGCGCCAGCGGACAGGGAGGTGGAAACACCATATATTTT.

The chain employs TRBV3-1 (or the pseudogene TRBV3-2) and TRBJ2-7, with 7 bases fitting TRBD1. The V segment lost 2 bases and the J segment 7 bases; nucleotides outside the gene matches: 11. Germline CDR1 and CDR2: LGHDT and YNNKEL (reference sequence). The CDR3 is 15 amino acids. The CDR3 sequence is CASSQRDRDVGEQYF. In DNA, the CDR3 is TGTGCCAGCAGCCAACGGGACAGAGACGTCGGGGAGCAGTACTTC.

This chain joins TRBV7-8 and TRBJ1-1, with D unresolved. The germline V gene encodes CDR1 SGHVS and CDR2 FQNEAQ. The ends were cut back, 9 bases at V and 1 base at J, with 9 bases in the middle. The CDR3 has 12 residues. DNA for the CDR3: TGTGCCAGTTTAGACTGGAACACTGAAGCTTTCTTT. Its translation: CASLDWNTEAFF.

This chain connects TRBV27 to TRBJ1-6; D may be TRBD1 (6 bases). V lost 5 bases to trimming and J lost 7 bases, with 15 bases between them. Germline CDR1 MNHEY, CDR2 SMNVEV (reference sequence). The CDR3 consists of 15 residues. This CDR3 reads CASSPTGTRNSPLHF. The CDR3 DNA follows: TGTGCCAGCAGTCCCACCGGGACACGGAATTCACCCCTCCACTTT.

The rearrangement uses TRBV2 and TRBJ2-7; D unclear. Germline V gene data show CDR1 as SNHLY and CDR2 as FYNNEI. Trimming stripped 8 bases from V and 3 bases from J, with 8 bases between. The CDR3 length is 11 residues. CDR3: CASGQNYEQYF. DNA for the CDR3: TGTGCCAGCGGGCAGAACTACGAGCAGTACTTC.

The J gene is TRBJ2-6, the V gene TRBV6-1; weak D call: TRBD2 (7 bases). This CDR3 has 19 residues. V gave up 2 bases and J gave up 0 bases, with 17 bases separating them. The V gene's germline CDR1 is MNHNS and CDR2 SASEGT. CDR3 bases: TGTGCCAGCAGTGAAAGGGGGAGGGGCCTTAACTCTGGGGCCAACGTCCTGACTTTC. As protein: CASSERGRGLNSGANVLTF.

This clone was seen just once. CDR3 DNA sequence: TGTGCCAGCAGCCCACTCGGGGGGACCTCCTACGAGCAGTACTTC. Its translation: CASSPLGGTSYEQYF. The chain combines TRBV28 with TRBJ2-7, with 7 bases aligning to TRBD2. CDR1 MDHEN and CDR2 SYDVKM come from the germline V gene. V lost 6 bases to trimming and J lost 0 bases; unmatched junction nucleotides: 8. The CDR3 has 15 amino acids.

CDR3 sequence: CASSGPLHTEAFF. CDR3 bases: TGTGCCAGCAGTGGGCCTTTGCACACTGAAGCTTTCTTT. The rearrangement links TRBV25-1 to TRBJ1-1; the D is unclear. The CDR3 totals 13 residues. V was cut by 4 bases and J by 3 bases, with 9 bases left in between. Germline assignment: CDR1 MGHDK and CDR2 SYGVNS.

This chain links TRBV7-9 with TRBJ2-3; perhaps TRBD2 as D (5 bases). Deletions cut 4 bases from V and 2 bases from J, with 13 bases between. This CDR3 has 15 residues. In germline, CDR1 is SEHNR, CDR2 FQNEAQ (reference sequence). This CDR3 is CASSWSGYPTDTQYF. The CDR3 bases are TGTGCCAGCAGCTGGAGCGGATATCCCACAGATACGCAGTATTTT.